The 2 T cell receptor beta chains below come from one sample, sequenced in a study of T cells in Graves' hyperthyroidism and ophthalmopathy. The TCR beta CDR3 regions underwent amplification using RNA transcripts as the source. The HTBI primer set served for first-round RT-PCR of the TCR CDR3. Using its own MiXCR run on the multiplex PCR reads, TCRdb lists one record per CDR3 protein. The sample has 550,000 to 600,000 distinct CDR3 sequences; 12% to 15% are singletons. Input material: blood. These receptors were taken from a woman under 30 with Graves' ophthalmopathy.

Many counts were recorded for this clonotype. The chain employs TRBV6-1 and TRBJ2-3; D might be TRBD2 (6 bases). This CDR3 contains 15 residues. Germline CDR1 and CDR2: MNHNS and SASEGT. Trimming left V 6 bases short and J 2 bases short, with 15 bases between. Here the CDR3 reads CASSPGLPSTDTQYF. Here the CDR3 DNA reads TGTGCCAGCAGCCCAGGACTACCTTCCACAGATACGCAGTATTTT.

This clonotype was recorded a few times. The chain combines TRBV28 with TRBJ1-4; tentatively, D is TRBD1 (6 bases). With 5 bases removed from V and 8 bases from J, the gap between germline ends came to 21 bases. The CDR3 contains 16 residues. The germline CDR1 and CDR2 sequences are MDHEN and SYDVKM. The CDR3 nucleotides are TGTGCCAGCAGTCCTCCCCCAGGTGGAGGGGGGGAAAAACTGTTTTTT. Residues: CASSPPPGGGGEKLFF.